A selection of T cell receptor beta chains follows, all from one sample in a study of OX40 agonist ivuxolimab in advanced cancers. The assay was immunoSEQ multiplex PCR, and TCRdb's table has in-frame clones only and misses some. Among about 79,000 clones listed, approximately 94% were seen once. The starting material was CD4+ or CD8+ T cells sorted from blood, obtained in a trial of the OX40 agonist ivuxolimab. The origin of the receptors is an adult with an advanced solid tumor such as melanoma, head and neck, liver or kidney cancer. Each CDR3 is given with its conserved first and last residue. A D gene is named only where the DNA matches it firmly. Some rows mark clone size as missing; the rest say once, few, many or name a class of expanded clone.

V: TRBV5-8; D: .; J: TRBJ2-7; length: 14; size: once; CDR3: CASSLPRLAYEQYF; DNA: TGTGCCAGCAGCCTACCTAGACTAGCCTACGAGCAGTACTTC
V: TRBV7-2; D: .; J: TRBJ2-1; length: 15; size: .; CDR3: CASTGLLTSYNEQFF; DNA: TGTGCCAGCACCGGCCTCCTCACTAGTTACAATGAGCAGTTCTTC
V: TRBV25-1; D: .; J: TRBJ1-4; length: 16; size: .; CDR3: CASSLTSSGDNEKLFF; DNA: TGTGCCAGCAGCCTTACGAGTTCAGGGGATAATGAAAAACTGTTTTTT
V: TRBV4-1; D: TRBD2; J: TRBJ2-7; length: 16; size: .; CDR3: CASSQDPGLAGGEQYF; DNA: TGCGCCAGCAGCCAAGACCCGGGACTAGCGGGAGGCGAGCAGTACTTC
V: TRBV27; D: TRBD2; J: TRBJ2-3; length: 16; size: .; CDR3: CASSSSVAGPTDTQYF; DNA: TGTGCCAGCAGTTCATCGGTAGCGGGGCCTACAGATACGCAGTATTTT
V: TRBV2; D: .; J: TRBJ1-4; length: 14; size: .; CDR3: CASSEFRRDEKLFF; DNA: TGTGCCAGCAGTGAATTCAGGAGGGATGAAAAACTGTTTTTT
V: TRBV27; D: .; J: TRBJ2-1; length: 16; size: .; CDR3: CASSLSASDSYNEQFF; DNA: TGTGCCAGCAGTTTATCCGCTAGCGACTCCTACAATGAGCAGTTCTTC
V: TRBV27; D: .; J: TRBJ1-2; length: 15; size: few; CDR3: CASSTLGATPYGYTF; DNA: TGTGCCAGCAGTACCCTGGGGGCGACGCCTTATGGCTACACCTTC
V: TRBV27; D: .; J: TRBJ1-4; length: 15; size: .; CDR3: CASSGSAGVFEKLFF; DNA: TGTGCCAGCAGTGGGTCGGCAGGGGTGTTTGAAAAACTGTTTTTT
V: TRBV6-5; D: .; J: TRBJ1-3; length: 13; size: .; CDR3: CASSPFSGNTIYF; DNA: TGTGCCAGCAGTCCGTTCTCTGGAAACACCATATATTTT
V: TRBV7-2; D: TRBD2; J: TRBJ2-5; length: 12; size: .; CDR3: CASSSGGETQYF; DNA: TGTGCCAGCAGCTCGGGGGGGGAGACCCAGTACTTC
V: TRBV28; D: .; J: TRBJ2-3; length: 13; size: .; CDR3: CASTGSSTDTQYF; DNA: TGTGCCAGCACCGGAAGTAGCACAGATACGCAGTATTTT
V: TRBV6-6; D: .; J: TRBJ2-1; length: 16; size: .; CDR3: CASSYSITGTYNEQFF; DNA: TGTGCCAGCAGTTACTCAATCACCGGGACCTACAATGAGCAGTTCTTC
V: TRBV28; D: .; J: TRBJ2-7; length: 13; size: .; CDR3: CASSGTESYEQYF; DNA: TGTGCCAGCTCCGGGACGGAGTCCTACGAGCAGTACTTC
V: TRBV14; D: TRBD2; J: TRBJ2-3; length: 15; size: .; CDR3: CASSQTGGNADTQYF; DNA: TGTGCCAGCAGCCAAACCGGGGGGAATGCAGATACGCAGTATTTT
V: TRBV13; D: .; J: TRBJ2-3; length: 15; size: .; CDR3: CASSSYRVRTDTQYF; DNA: TGTGCCAGCAGCTCTTACAGGGTCCGCACAGATACGCAGTATTTT
V: TRBV5-1; D: .; J: TRBJ2-1; length: 15; size: .; CDR3: CASSSTGVSYNEQFF; DNA: TGCGCCAGCAGCTCAACGGGGGTATCCTACAATGAGCAGTTCTTC
V: TRBV30; D: TRBD2; J: TRBJ2-7; length: 14; size: .; CDR3: CAWSLAGDTYEQYF; DNA: TGTGCCTGGAGTCTAGCGGGGGATACCTACGAGCAGTACTTC
V: TRBV30; D: .; J: TRBJ1-5; length: 13; size: .; CDR3: CAWSVSGDQPQHF; DNA: TGTGCCTGGAGTGTTTCTGGGGATCAGCCCCAGCATTTT
V: TRBV27; D: .; J: TRBJ2-7; length: 14; size: .; CDR3: CASSLPGPFYEQYF; DNA: TGTGCCAGCAGTCTTCCGGGACCATTTTACGAGCAGTACTTC
V: TRBV27; D: .; J: TRBJ2-7; length: 15; size: .; CDR3: CASSLSASLLYEQYF; DNA: TGTGCCAGCAGTTTATCAGCAAGTCTCCTCTACGAGCAGTACTTC
V: TRBV27; D: .; J: TRBJ2-7; length: 15; size: .; CDR3: CASSSRQDNLREQYF; DNA: TGTGCCAGCAGTTCCCGACAGGACAATCTACGCGAGCAGTACTTC
V: TRBV7-9; D: TRBD2; J: TRBJ2-1; length: 16; size: .; CDR3: CASSLVLAGSYNEQFF; DNA: TGTGCCAGCAGCTTAGTACTAGCGGGATCTTACAATGAGCAGTTCTTC
V: TRBV5-4; D: TRBD2; J: TRBJ2-7; length: 18; size: once; CDR3: CASSTGLELGTVSYEQYF; DNA: TGTGCCAGCAGCACCGGACTAGAACTGGGGACCGTGTCCTACGAGCAGTACTTC
V: TRBV5-1; D: .; J: TRBJ2-5; length: 16; size: .; CDR3: CASSFPDSSEQETQYF; DNA: TGCGCCAGCAGCTTTCCCGACAGTTCCGAACAAGAGACCCAGTACTTC
V: TRBV6-5; D: TRBD1; J: TRBJ2-7; length: 13; size: .; CDR3: CASSPDRESKEYF; DNA: TGTGCCAGCAGTCCGGACAGGGAATCCAAAGAGTACTTC
V: TRBV6-4; D: TRBD2; J: TRBJ2-1; length: 15; size: .; CDR3: CASSDSAGGYNEQFF; DNA: TGTGCCAGCAGTGACTCCGCGGGGGGATACAATGAGCAGTTCTTC
V: TRBV28; D: .; J: TRBJ2-1; length: 13; size: .; CDR3: CASSIGAPNEQFF; DNA: TGTGCCAGCAGCATCGGAGCTCCTAATGAGCAGTTCTTC
V: TRBV7-3; D: TRBD1; J: TRBJ2-1; length: 14; size: .; CDR3: CASSLGTGYNEQFF; DNA: TGTGCCAGCAGCTTAGGGACAGGATACAATGAGCAGTTCTTC
V: TRBV4-1; D: .; J: TRBJ2-7; length: 16; size: .; CDR3: CASSQEWVESSYEQYF; DNA: TGCGCCAGCAGCCAAGAATGGGTAGAGAGCTCCTACGAGCAGTACTTC
V: TRBV7-9; D: .; J: TRBJ1-6; length: 15; size: .; CDR3: CASSPTGGIGSPLHF; DNA: TGTGCCAGCAGCCCGACCGGGGGGATTGGTTCACCCCTCCACTTT
V: TRBV14; D: .; J: TRBJ2-7; length: 16; size: .; CDR3: CASSQDRGERAYEQYF; DNA: TGTGCCAGCAGCCAAGATCGGGGTGAGAGAGCCTACGAGCAGTACTTC
V: TRBV6-4; D: .; J: TRBJ2-2; length: 15; size: once; CDR3: CASSVRGTNTGELFF; DNA: TGTGCCAGCAGTGTCAGGGGGACTAACACCGGGGAGCTGTTTTTT
V: TRBV7-9; D: TRBD2; J: TRBJ2-1; length: 15; size: .; CDR3: CASSLAGRAVHEQFF; DNA: TGTGCCAGCAGCTTAGCCGGGAGGGCCGTCCATGAGCAGTTCTTC
V: TRBV18; D: TRBD2; J: TRBJ2-7; length: 15; size: .; CDR3: CASSPGLAELDEQYF; DNA: TGTGCCAGCTCACCGGGACTAGCGGAGCTGGACGAGCAGTACTTC
V: TRBV5-1; D: .; J: TRBJ1-4; length: 11; size: .; CDR3: CASSLGGKLFF; DNA: TGCGCCAGCAGCCTTGGGGGAAAACTGTTTTTT
V: TRBV29-1; D: .; J: TRBJ1-1; length: 13; size: .; CDR3: CSVLLQGRTEAFF; DNA: TGCAGCGTTCTTTTACAGGGCCGCACTGAAGCTTTCTTT
V: TRBV27; D: .; J: TRBJ2-7; length: 14; size: .; CDR3: CASSLPLMSYEQYF; DNA: TGTGCCAGCAGTTTACCCCTAATGAGTTACGAGCAGTACTTC
V: TRBV7-6; D: .; J: TRBJ1-3; length: 17; size: .; CDR3: CASSPPGGWVTGNTIYF; DNA: TGTGCCAGCAGCCCCCCCGGCGGGTGGGTTACTGGAAACACCATATATTTT
V: TRBV5-1; D: .; J: TRBJ2-2; length: 14; size: .; CDR3: CASSFGEDFGELFF; DNA: TGCGCCAGCAGCTTCGGGGAGGATTTCGGGGAGCTGTTTTTT
V: TRBV11-3; D: .; J: TRBJ2-1; length: 13; size: .; CDR3: CASSKQGKHEQFF; DNA: TGTGCCAGCAGCAAGCAGGGGAAGCATGAGCAGTTCTTC
V: TRBV27; D: TRBD2; J: TRBJ2-3; length: 19; size: .; CDR3: CASSFGPETSGAYSDTQYF; DNA: TGTGCCAGCAGTTTTGGCCCTGAGACTAGCGGAGCCTACTCAGATACGCAGTATTTT
V: TRBV7-9; D: .; J: TRBJ2-1; length: 14; size: .; CDR3: CASSLSLSYNEQFF; DNA: TGTGCCAGCAGCTTAAGTTTGTCATACAATGAGCAGTTCTTC
V: TRBV6-6; D: .; J: TRBJ2-7; length: 11; size: .; CDR3: CASRSLYEQYF; DNA: TGTGCCAGCCGAAGCCTCTACGAGCAGTACTTC
V: TRBV19; D: .; J: TRBJ2-7; length: 13; size: .; CDR3: CASSPRYAYEQYF; DNA: TGTGCCAGTAGTCCTCGATACGCCTACGAGCAGTACTTC
V: TRBV27; D: TRBD2; J: TRBJ2-5; length: 13; size: .; CDR3: CASRAGGRETQYF; DNA: TGTGCCAGTAGAGCGGGGGGAAGGGAGACCCAGTACTTC
V: TRBV5-4; D: .; J: TRBJ2-3; length: 12; size: .; CDR3: CASSWGTDTQYF; DNA: TGTGCCAGCAGCTGGGGCACAGATACGCAGTATTTT
V: TRBV27; D: .; J: TRBJ2-7; length: 12; size: .; CDR3: CATATGYYEQYF; DNA: TGTGCCACAGCAACTGGCTACTACGAGCAGTACTTC
V: TRBV28; D: .; J: TRBJ2-3; length: 16; size: .; CDR3: CASSHMGRRNTDTQYF; DNA: TGTGCCAGCAGTCACATGGGCCGCCGAAACACAGATACGCAGTATTTT
V: TRBV4-2; D: TRBD1; J: TRBJ2-7; length: 14; size: .; CDR3: CASSSRDSYYEQYF; DNA: TGTGCCAGCAGCTCCCGGGACAGCTATTACGAGCAGTACTTC
V: TRBV4-1; D: TRBD2; J: TRBJ2-7; length: 15; size: .; CDR3: CASSQVEAGRYEQYF; DNA: TGCGCCAGCAGCCAAGTGGAAGCGGGAAGGTACGAGCAGTACTTC
V: TRBV4-2; D: .; J: TRBJ2-4; length: 15; size: .; CDR3: CASSHPDGAKNIQYF; DNA: TGTGCCAGCAGCCACCCGGATGGAGCCAAAAACATTCAGTACTTC
V: TRBV27; D: .; J: TRBJ1-6; length: 15; size: once; CDR3: CASSSPGQPNSPLHF; DNA: TGTGCCAGCAGTTCCCCGGGACAACCTAATTCACCCCTCCACTTT
V: TRBV6-5; D: .; J: TRBJ1-1; length: 12; size: .; CDR3: CASRTGNTEAFF; DNA: TGTGCCAGCAGGACAGGGAACACTGAAGCTTTCTTT
V: TRBV28; D: .; J: TRBJ2-2; length: 13; size: .; CDR3: CASSGRGTGELFF; DNA: TGTGCCAGCAGTGGCAGGGGCACCGGGGAGCTGTTTTTT
V: TRBV5-1; D: TRBD2; J: TRBJ2-2; length: 22; size: .; CDR3: CASSLYISGTSGGSWNTGELFF; DNA: TGCGCCAGCAGCCTTTATATTTCCGGGACTAGCGGGGGGTCTTGGAACACCGGGGAGCTGTTTTTT
V: TRBV28; D: .; J: TRBJ1-5; length: 14; size: once; CDR3: CASSLTQRNQPQHF; DNA: TGTGCCAGCAGTCTAACCCAAAGGAATCAGCCCCAGCATTTT